Below, 8 T cell receptor beta chains from the same sample are listed, as sequenced in a study of technical replicates of blood from several donors. Sequenced by immunoSEQ multiplex PCR; TCRdb stores in-frame clones only, minus some. Of 98,000 or so clones in the sample, 90% to 96% were seen once. The sequenced sample consisted of T cells isolated from PBMCs. The receptors were gathered from a human donor in good health.

This sequence joins TRBV6-6 and TRBJ1-5, with D possibly matching TRBD1 (5 bases). CDR3 length equals 16 residues. The V gene lost 5 bases and the J gene lost 4 bases, with 18 bases spanning the gap. Germline values: CDR1 MNHNY, CDR2 SVGAGI (reference sequence). The CDR3 is CASSPLGTGRNQPQHF. The CDR3 bases are TGTGCCAGCAGTCCATTGGGGACCGGGAGGAATCAGCCCCAGCATTTT.

The chain combines TRBV5-4 with TRBJ2-2, with 9 nucleotides matching TRBD2. The CDR3 contains 17 residues. Unmatched junction bases numbered 9, after V lost 2 bases and J lost 4 bases. CDR1 and CDR2 (germline): SGHNT, YYREEE (reference sequence). The CDR3 region is CASSLGWAGGPTGELFF. CDR3 in DNA: TGTGCCAGCAGCTTAGGATGGGCGGGAGGGCCCACCGGGGAGCTGTTTTTT. Full variable domain (rest looked up from reference TRBV5-4 and TRBJ2-2): ETGVTQSPTHLIKTRGQQVTLRCSSQSGHNTVSWYQQALGQGPQFIFQYYREEENGRGNFPPRFSGLQFPNYSSELNVNALELDDSALYLCASSLGWAGGPTGELFFGEGSRLTVL.

The chain combines TRBV28 with TRBJ2-2, with 8 bases that match TRBD2. This CDR3 comprises 16 residues. From germline, CDR1 is MDHEN and CDR2 SYDVKM. V trimming: 6 bases; J trimming: 6 bases; junction bases outside the gene matches: 12. The CDR3 DNA follows: TGTGCCAGCAGGTCCCTCCTTAGCGGGATCTCCGGGGAGCTGTTTTTT. It codes for CASRSLLSGISGELFF.

The genes are TRBV28 and TRBJ2-3, with D unclear. The CDR3 covers 12 residues. Trimming stripped 7 bases from V and 4 bases from J, with 9 bases between. Per the germline V gene, CDR1 is MDHEN and CDR2 is SYDVKM. CDR3 nucleotide sequence: TGTGCCAGCATCAAATTCCCAGATACGCAGTATTTT. Its protein product is CASIKFPDTQYF. The full variable domain, with the rest looked up from reference TRBV28 and TRBJ2-3, is DVKVTQSSRYLVKRTGEKVFLECVQDMDHENMFWYRQDPGLGLRLIYFSYDVKMKEKGDIPEGYSVSREKKERFSLILESASTNQTSMYLCASIKFPDTQYFGPGTRLTVL.

This clone has more than one count but fewer than ten. The chain employs TRBV7-6 and TRBJ2-7; a weak D match, TRBD2 (5 bases). CDR3 size: 14 residues. CDR1 and CDR2 (germline): SGHVS, FNYEAQ. Trimming left V 0 bases short and J 5 bases short, with 11 bases between. The CDR3 loop reads CASSLAMASHEQYF. CDR3 DNA: TGTGCCAGCAGCTTAGCGATGGCTAGCCACGAGCAGTACTTC.

This sequence joins TRBV4-1 and TRBJ2-6; D is unclear. The germline gives CDR1 MGHRA, CDR2 YSYEKL. The CDR3 runs to 17 residues. V was cut by 0 bases and J by 2 bases, with 11 bases left in between. The CDR3 sequence is CASSQDQWSTGANVLTF. As DNA, the CDR3 is TGCGCCAGCAGCCAAGATCAGTGGAGCACTGGGGCCAACGTCCTGACTTTC.

The chain joins TRBV7-9 to TRBJ1-6; D unclear. The V gene lost 2 bases and the J gene lost 8 bases, with 7 bases spanning the gap. This CDR3 region has 13 residues. The germline gives CDR1 SEHNR, CDR2 FQNEAQ (reference sequence). The CDR3 sequence: CASSLRQDSPLHF. For the CDR3, the DNA is TGTGCCAGCAGCTTACGACAAGATTCACCCCTCCACTTT. Complete variable domain (other parts from reference TRBV7-9 and TRBJ1-6): DTGVSQNPRHKITKRGQNVTFRCDPISEHNRLYWYRQTLGQGPEFLTYFQNEAQLEKSRLLSDRFSAERPKGSFSTLEIQRTEQGDSAMYLCASSLRQDSPLHFGNGTRLTVT.

The chain couples TRBV6-6 to TRBJ2-7, with D possibly TRBD1 on 6 matching bases. CDR3 length: 15 amino acids. V dropped 6 bases and J dropped 2 bases, with 17 bases sitting between them. Looked up from germline, CDR1 is MNHNY and CDR2 is SVGAGI (reference sequence). The CDR3 loop reads CASRPIGQNPYEQYF. The DNA of the CDR3 is TGTGCCAGCAGACCAATTGGACAGAACCCCTACGAGCAGTACTTC.